The entry below gives a single TCR beta chain sequence along with its context. The antigen is unknown. The identical CDR3 is also encoded by other nucleotide sequences in the sample. Generated by immunoSEQ multiplex PCR, the TCRdb table keeps only in-frame clones and is missing some. The data contain some 580,000 clones, 95% to 98% of them seen just once; the ten biggest clones take up 0.3%. The naive CD8 fraction comprised CD45RO-negative cells positively selected for CCR7 and excluded terminally differentiated effector memory CD45RA+ cells. These data belong to a study of shared clonotypes between healthy human individuals. Study-wide findings and caveats: Donor clonotype sharing was expected to depend on sequencing depth. Sorted-subset samples were not fully sequenced, rarefaction indicated.

The CDR3 contains 15 residues. The germline V gene has CDR1 MDHEN and CDR2 SYDVKM. V lost 4 bases to trimming and J lost 6 bases; unmatched junction nucleotides: 5. Sequenced material: naive CD8+ T cells sorted from blood. This chain joins TRBV28 and TRBJ2-3; 12 positions match TRBD2. This sequence was found in a man aged 25-45 years in good health. The CDR3 reads CASSSTSGRTDTQYF. The CDR3, as DNA: TGTGCCAGCAGTTCCACTAGCGGGAGGACCGATACGCAGTATTTT.